This T cell receptor (beta chain) was identified in a study of cytomegalovirus exposure and HLA in healthy donors. Study-wide points: Relative to the approximately 700-donor mean, N-insertions were reportedly fewer in an Asian-associated ancestry cluster in a later analysis. With later analysis, a missense DCLRE1C variant became linked to TCR beta V- and J-gene trimming.

As concerns this clone: The antigen is undetermined.

CDR1 is SGHDT and CDR2 is YYEEEE in the germline V gene. The CDR3 covers 13 residues. V lost 1 base and J lost 14, with 16 bases in between. Both 60 Vbeta primers and 13 Jbeta primers went into the PCR. Repertoires were generated with immunoSEQ multiplex PCR, while TCRdb's copy carries only in-frame clones and drops some. The table records over 200,000 clones, 75% to 90% of them present only once. Sequenced material: PBMCs. The clonotype originates from a young woman in good health and CMV-seronegative. The V call is TRBV5-6, the J call TRBJ2-1; tentative D call: TRBD1 (6 bases). DNA of the CDR3: TGTGCCAGCAGCTTGAGAGGGGGATCACCCGAGTTCTTC. It encodes CASSLRGGSPEFF.